The 26 T cell receptor beta chains below come from one sample, sequenced in a study of tumor-infiltrating lymphocytes in primary liver carcinoma. RNA was extracted from whole blood without cell sorting, alongside germline DNA. Priming with a constant-region primer yielded TCR beta cDNA from around 540 ng total RNA. Investigators got TCR beta libraries out of three nested multiplex PCR rounds, done with slightly modified ARM-PCR. Forward primers for TRBV1-TRBV30 and a C-beta reverse primer served the first two PCR rounds, at about 10 cycles each. Via MiXCR, TCRdb re-called the multiplex PCR reads, giving one row per CDR3 protein. The table has 180,000 or so distinct CDR3 sequences, about 55% seen once. The sequencing input was peripheral blood. The receptors shown here come from a middle-aged man with primary liver carcinoma and hepatitis B virus infection.

This clonotype was recorded only once. The chain is built from TRBV4-2 and TRBJ2-4; D is undetermined. The CDR3 consists of 17 residues. Germline lookup yields CDR1 LGHNA and CDR2 YNFKEQ. Between the trimmed V and J ends, which lost 2 bases and 3 bases, there was a span of 17 bases. The CDR3 coding sequence is TGTGCCAGCAGCCAAAGCGCGACGGAGCTAGGCAAAAACATTCAGTACTTC. Its protein is CASSQSATELGKNIQYF.

This clonotype has at least ten counts. This chain links TRBV29-1 with TRBJ1-5; D remains ambiguous. Germline-derived CDR1 and CDR2 are SQVTM and ANQGSEA. There are 14 residues in the CDR3. The ends were cut back, 6 bases at V and 1 base at J, with 13 bases in the middle. CDR3 sequence (DNA): TGCAGCGTCAGAGGTGGTGAGAGCAATCAGCCCCAGCATTTT. Its translation: CSVRGGESNQPQHF.

This clonotype was recorded a few times. The J gene is TRBJ1-1, the V gene TRBV30, with 10 positions matching TRBD1. Germline CDR1 is GTSNPN and CDR2 is SVGIG (reference sequence). V gave up 4 bases and J gave up 5 bases; unmatched junction bases: 10. This CDR3 is 15 amino acids long. This CDR3 reads CAWIRQGARGTEAFF. The CDR3 DNA follows: TGTGCCTGGATACGACAGGGGGCGCGGGGAACTGAAGCTTTCTTT.

CDR3 sequence (DNA): TGTGCCAGCAACCCTAGGGGAGCCTATGGGCAGTTCTTC. Its protein is CASNPRGAYGQFF. The chain joins TRBV11-2 to TRBJ2-1, with D perhaps TRBD1 or TRBD2 (5 bases each). CDR1 is SGHAT and CDR2 is FQNNGV in the germline V gene. This CDR3 has 13 residues. V was cut by 7 bases and J by 12 bases, with 19 bases left in between.

The rearrangement joins TRBV11-2 to TRBJ2-1, with D unclear. Germline assignment: CDR1 SGHAT and CDR2 FQNNGV. V gave up 8 bases and J gave up 14 bases, with 19 bases separating them. This CDR3 contains 12 residues. The CDR3 sequence: CASGHDLRVKFF. The CDR3 DNA sequence: TGTGCCAGCGGCCACGACCTAAGGGTTAAGTTCTTC.

The rearrangement joins TRBV6-1 to TRBJ1-5, with TRBD1 as a possible D gene (6 bases). CDR1 MNHNS and CDR2 SASEGT come from the germline V gene. V gave up 8 bases and J gave up 0 bases, with 14 bases separating them. CDR3 size: 15 residues. Written as DNA, the CDR3 is TGTGCCAGCGGCTTTTACAGGGATAGCAATCAGCCCCAGCATTTT. Amino acids: CASGFYRDSNQPQHF.

This clonotype was counted a single time. The CDR3 does not close with the conserved phenylalanine or tryptophan, likely indicating a read error. The gene calls are TRBV11-2 and TRBJ2-1; D call uncertain. CDR1 is SGHAT and CDR2 is FQNNGV in the germline V gene. CDR3 size: 13 residues. Trimming left V 9 bases short and J 10 bases short, with 19 bases between. The CDR3 bases are TGTGCCAGTAGCCCCATAGACGGAGACGAGCAGTTCTTA. Translating it yields CASSPIDGDEQFL.

On this clonotype: One end of the junction fails to match germline, which may point to a read error. The chain carries TRBV29-1 and TRBJ1-4, with a weak D call TRBD1 (6 bases). There are 12 residues in the CDR3. The V gene's germline CDR1 is SQVTM and CDR2 ANQGSEA. The DNA of the CDR3 is TGCAGCGTTGGGGGGGCGGGTGAAAGACTGTTTTTT. Its protein product is CSVGGAGERLFF.

This clonotype was picked up one time. This clone may be a read error of a much larger clone one base away. The V call is TRBV10-3, the J call TRBJ2-1, with TRBD1 identical over 7 bases. Germline CDR1 reads ENHRY; CDR2 reads SYGVKD. The CDR3 is made up of 14 amino acids. The DNA for the CDR3 is TGTGCCACCAGTGAGGGACAGAACCTCAATGAGCAGTTCTTC. Amino acids: CATSEGQNLNEQFF.

Comments on this clonotype: A single base separates this from a much larger clone, so it may be a read error. V usage is TRBV29-1 and J usage is TRBJ2-1, with 11 bases aligning to TRBD2. The trim removed 5 bases at V and 10 bases at J, leaving 13 bases unmatched. Germline values: CDR1 SQVTM, CDR2 ANQGSEA. CDR3 size: 15 residues. CDR3: CSVWLLAGGPAEQFF. For the CDR3, the DNA is TGCAGCGTTTGGTTATTAGCGGGAGGGCCGGCGGAGCAGTTCTTC.

To note about this clonotype: One junction end disagrees with the germline gene, perhaps due to a read error. The chain joins TRBV29-1 to TRBJ2-3; 8 bases fit TRBD2. CDR3 length equals 13 residues. Per the germline V gene, CDR1 is SQVTM and CDR2 is ANQGSEA. The CDR3 is CSLLAESTDTHYF. The CDR3 DNA is TGCAGCCTACTAGCGGAAAGCACAGATACGCACTATTTT.

Concerning this clonotype: A junction end diverges from the germline sequence, so it may reflect a read error. V and J are TRBV14 and TRBJ2-2, with D perhaps TRBD2 (5 bases). The germline V gene has CDR1 SGHDN and CDR2 FVKESK. The CDR3 contains 15 residues. CDR3 sequence reads: CASSPLGNEDGELFF. The DNA for the CDR3 is TGTGCCAGCAGCCCCTTAGGGAACGAGGACGGGGAGCTCTTTTTT. The variable domain in full, with the rest retrieved from reference TRBV14 and TRBJ2-2, is EAGVTQFPSHSVIEKGQTVTLRCDPISGHDNLYWYRRVMGKEIKFLLHFVKESKQDESGMPNNRFLAERTGGTYSTLKVQPAELEDSGVYFCASSPLGNEDGELFFGEGSRLTVL.

The V call is TRBV4-1, the J call TRBJ1-6; unclear D gene. The CDR3 spans 13 residues. Germline V gene lookup returns CDR1 MGHRA and CDR2 YSYEKL. V was cut by 4 bases and J by 7 bases, with 8 bases left in between. CDR3 residues: CASSRAENSPLHF. In DNA form, the CDR3 reads TGCGCCAGCAGCCGGGCTGAAAATTCACCCCTCCACTTT.

The chain couples TRBV5-5 to TRBJ2-3; 7 positions match TRBD2. The CDR3 consists of 16 residues. The V gene's germline CDR1 is SGHKS and CDR2 YYEKEE (reference sequence). J gave up 6 bases and V 2 bases, and 12 bases lay outside the gene matches. The CDR3 loop is CASSFTSGAQVDTQYF. In DNA, the CDR3 is TGTGCCAGCAGCTTTACAAGCGGGGCGCAAGTGGATACGCAGTATTTT.

This clonotype has just a few counts. The rearrangement joins TRBV29-1 to TRBJ2-1; a weak D match, TRBD2 (6 bases). Trimming shortened V by 4 bases and J by 7 bases, and 20 bases separated the two germline ends. The CDR3 runs 15 residues. Germline CDR1 SQVTM, CDR2 ANQGSEA. DNA of the CDR3: TGCAGCGTTGCCGGGCTTAAGCGGGTTAATAATGAGCAGTTCTTC. Translation gives CSVAGLKRVNNEQFF.

The rearrangement links TRBV11-2 to TRBJ1-2, with D uncertain. The CDR3 has 14 amino acids. Between the trimmed V and J ends, which lost 6 bases and 4 bases, there was a span of 15 bases. Germline lookup yields CDR1 SGHAT and CDR2 FQNNGV. CDR3 region: CASRERYTAYGYTF. The CDR3 coding sequence is TGTGCCAGCAGAGAGAGGTACACCGCCTATGGCTACACCTTC.

On this clonotype itself: Since no conserved phenylalanine or tryptophan closes the CDR3, a read error is the likely cause. The rearrangement joins TRBV5-5 to TRBJ2-1; D gene uncertain. Trimming stripped 4 bases from V and 1 base from J, with 12 bases between. The germline CDR1 and CDR2 sequences are SGHKS and YYEKEE (reference sequence). This CDR3 region has 15 residues. The CDR3 spells CASSSRTASYNEQFL. CDR3 DNA sequence: TGTGCCAGCAGCAGCCGGACCGCGTCCTACAATGAGCAGTTCCTC.

The genes are TRBV11-2 and TRBJ2-5; possibly TRBD2 for D (6 bases). Trimming took off 11 bases at V and 5 bases at J, with 27 bases between the two ends. The CDR3 is made up of 16 amino acids. The germline CDR1 and CDR2 sequences are SGHAT and FQNNGV. This CDR3 is CACNSAPGLLRETQYF. CDR3 DNA: TGTGCCTGCAACTCCGCCCCGGGACTGCTAAGGGAGACCCAGTACTTC.

Of note for this clonotype: At one of its ends the junction is not consistent with the germline gene, which may arise from a read error. J is TRBJ1-5 and V is TRBV6-2 or TRBV6-3, with 10 nucleotides matching TRBD1. The CDR3 runs 12 residues. Germline-derived CDR1 and CDR2 are MNHEY and SVGEGT. The CDR3 DNA is TGTCCCAGCAAGGGACAGGGGCAGCCCCAGCATTTT. Translating it yields CPSKGQGQPQHF.

This rearrangement joins TRBV14 to TRBJ2-1; perhaps TRBD2 as D (7 bases). Trimming left V 0 bases short and J 8 bases short, with 20 bases between. Germline V gene data show CDR1 as SGHDN and CDR2 as FVKESK. The CDR3 covers 17 residues. CDR3 amino acids: CASSQDLWLGGADEQFF. The CDR3 DNA is TGTGCCAGCAGCCAAGATTTGTGGCTTGGGGGGGCCGATGAGCAGTTCTTC.

The rearrangement joins TRBV28 to TRBJ2-6; 7 positions agree with TRBD1. Trimming at V came to 4 bases and at J to 0 bases, leaving 9 bases not matched to a gene. The V gene's germline CDR1 is MDHEN and CDR2 SYDVKM. The CDR3 extends over 18 amino acids. CDR3 sequence: CASSSPGQLNSGANVLTF. CDR3 DNA: TGTGCCAGCAGTTCACCGGGACAGTTAAACTCTGGGGCCAACGTCCTGACTTTC.

The genes are TRBV5-5 and TRBJ1-4, with D possibly TRBD1 on 5 matching bases. CDR1 and CDR2 (germline): SGHKS, YYEKEE (reference sequence). This CDR3 has 16 residues. Trimming took 0 bases from V and 5 from J, leaving 14 bases between them. For the CDR3, the DNA is TGTGCCAGCAGCTTGGGGGTCCGGGACTCCAATGAAAAACTGTTTTTT. Translating it yields CASSLGVRDSNEKLFF.

This clonotype came up a few times. The chain employs TRBV6-5 and TRBJ1-2, with no clear D. V lost 0 bases and J 2 bases, leaving 10 bases between the germline ends. The germline gives CDR1 MNHEY, CDR2 SVGAGI. The CDR3 sequence is 15 residues long. Written as DNA, the CDR3 is TGTGCCAGCAGTTACTCGTTAGGTTCCAACTATGGCTACACCTTC. Its protein is CASSYSLGSNYGYTF.

This clonotype came up a few times. The chain has TRBV4-1 and TRBJ1-5; 8 nucleotides match TRBD1. Germline V CDR1 and CDR2: MGHRA, YSYEKL. After removal of 0 bases from V and 6 bases from J, the junction contained 10 bases not matched to a gene. The CDR3 is 17 residues long. The CDR3 here is CASSQDRSTGDTQPQHF. CDR3 nucleotides: TGCGCCAGCAGCCAAGATAGGTCGACAGGGGATACTCAGCCCCAGCATTTT.

Of note for this clonotype: A junction end diverges from the germline sequence, so it may reflect a read error. The chain has TRBV11-2 and TRBJ2-1, with 11 bases fitting TRBD2. This CDR3 has 13 amino acids. Germline V gene sequence: CDR1 SGHAT, CDR2 FQNNGV. The CDR3 loop reads CASSLGLAGEQSF. Written as DNA, the CDR3 is TGCGCCAGCAGCTTAGGACTAGCGGGTGAGCAGTCCTTC.

The CDR3 here is CASSYGPAGATSTDTQYF. CDR3 nucleotide sequence: TGTGCCAGCAGCTACGGACCAGCGGGAGCAACTAGCACAGATACGCAGTATTTT. This rearrangement joins TRBV11-2 to TRBJ2-3; TRBD2 matches at 8 bases. The junction had 12 bases not matched to a gene; V was cut back by 4 bases and J by 0 bases. Germline lookup yields CDR1 SGHAT and CDR2 FQNNGV. The length of the CDR3 is 18 residues.